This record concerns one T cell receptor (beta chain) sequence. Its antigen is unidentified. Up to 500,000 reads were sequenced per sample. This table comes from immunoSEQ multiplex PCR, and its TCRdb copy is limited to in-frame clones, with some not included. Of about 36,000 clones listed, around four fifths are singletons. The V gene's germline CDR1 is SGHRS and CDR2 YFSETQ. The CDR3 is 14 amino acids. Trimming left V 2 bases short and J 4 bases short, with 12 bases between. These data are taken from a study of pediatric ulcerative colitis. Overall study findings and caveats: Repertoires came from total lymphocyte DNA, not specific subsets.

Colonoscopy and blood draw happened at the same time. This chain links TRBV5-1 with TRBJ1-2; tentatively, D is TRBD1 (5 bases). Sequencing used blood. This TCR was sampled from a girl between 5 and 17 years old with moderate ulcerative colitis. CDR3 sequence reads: CASSFTWGSYGYTF. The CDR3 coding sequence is TGCGCCAGCAGCTTTACCTGGGGCTCCTATGGCTACACCTTC.